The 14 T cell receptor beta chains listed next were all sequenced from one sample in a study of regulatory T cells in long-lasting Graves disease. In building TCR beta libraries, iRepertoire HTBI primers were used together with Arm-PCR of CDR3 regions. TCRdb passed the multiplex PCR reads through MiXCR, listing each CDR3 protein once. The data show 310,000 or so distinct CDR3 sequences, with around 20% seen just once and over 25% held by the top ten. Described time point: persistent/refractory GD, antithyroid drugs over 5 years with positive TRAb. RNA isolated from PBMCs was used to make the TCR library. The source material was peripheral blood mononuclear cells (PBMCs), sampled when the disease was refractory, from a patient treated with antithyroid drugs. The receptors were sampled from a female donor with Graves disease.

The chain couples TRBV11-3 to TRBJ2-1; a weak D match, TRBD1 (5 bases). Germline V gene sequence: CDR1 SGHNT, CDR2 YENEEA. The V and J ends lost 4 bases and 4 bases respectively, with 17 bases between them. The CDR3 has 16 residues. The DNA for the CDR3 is TGTGCCAGCAGCTCACCCCTAGACGGACAATACAATGAGCAGTTCTTC. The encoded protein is CASSSPLDGQYNEQFF. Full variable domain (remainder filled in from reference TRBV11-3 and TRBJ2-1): EAGVVQSPRYKIIEKKQPVAFWCNPISGHNTLYWYLQNLGQGPELLIRYENEEAVDDSQLPKDRFSAERLKGVDSTLKIQPAELGDSAVYLCASSSPLDGQYNEQFFGPGTRLTVL.

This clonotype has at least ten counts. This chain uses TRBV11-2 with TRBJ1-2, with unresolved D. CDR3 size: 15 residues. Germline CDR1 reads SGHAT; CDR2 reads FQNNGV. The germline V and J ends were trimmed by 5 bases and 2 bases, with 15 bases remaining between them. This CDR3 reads CASSPDLGRNYGYTF. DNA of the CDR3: TGTGCCAGCAGCCCCGACTTGGGCCGAAACTATGGCTACACCTTC. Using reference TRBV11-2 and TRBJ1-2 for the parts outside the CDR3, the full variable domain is EAGVAQSPRYKIIEKRQSVAFWCNPISGHATLYWYQQILGQGPKLLIQFQNNGVVDDSQLPKDRFSAERLKGVDSTLKIQPAKLEDSAVYLCASSPDLGRNYGYTFGSGTRLTVV.

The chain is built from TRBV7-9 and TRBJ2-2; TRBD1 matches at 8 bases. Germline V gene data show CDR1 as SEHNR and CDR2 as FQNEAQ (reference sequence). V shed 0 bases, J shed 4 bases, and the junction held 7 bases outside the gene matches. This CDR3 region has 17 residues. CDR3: CASSLASTGATTGELFF. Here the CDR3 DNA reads TGTGCCAGCAGCTTAGCCTCGACAGGGGCTACCACCGGGGAGCTGTTTTTT.

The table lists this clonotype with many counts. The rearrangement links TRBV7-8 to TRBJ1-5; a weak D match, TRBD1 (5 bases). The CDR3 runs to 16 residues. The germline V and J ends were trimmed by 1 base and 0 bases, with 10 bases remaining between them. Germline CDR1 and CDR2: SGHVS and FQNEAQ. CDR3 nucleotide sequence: TGTGCCAGCAGCTTAGAGGCAGGGTATAGCAATCAGCCCCAGCATTTT. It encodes CASSLEAGYSNQPQHF. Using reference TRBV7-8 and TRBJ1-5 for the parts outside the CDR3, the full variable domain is GAGVSQSPRYKVAKRGQDVALRCDPISGHVSLFWYQQALGQGPEFLTYFQNEAQLDKSGLPSDRFFAERPEGSVSTLKIQRTQQEDSAVYLCASSLEAGYSNQPQHFGDGTRLSIL.

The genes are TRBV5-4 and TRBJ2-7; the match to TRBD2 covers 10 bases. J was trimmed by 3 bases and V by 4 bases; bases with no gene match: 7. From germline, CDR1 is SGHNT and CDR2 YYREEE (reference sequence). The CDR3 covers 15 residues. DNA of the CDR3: TGTGCCAGCAGCAAAGGACTAGCGGATTACTACGAGCAGTACTTC. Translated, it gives CASSKGLADYYEQYF.

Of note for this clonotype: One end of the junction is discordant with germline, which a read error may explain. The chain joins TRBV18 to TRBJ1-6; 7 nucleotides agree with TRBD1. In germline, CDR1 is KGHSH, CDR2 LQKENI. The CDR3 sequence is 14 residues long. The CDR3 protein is CASSGQENNSPLHF. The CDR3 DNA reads TGCGCCAGCTCCGGACAGGAGAATAATTCACCCCTCCACTTT.

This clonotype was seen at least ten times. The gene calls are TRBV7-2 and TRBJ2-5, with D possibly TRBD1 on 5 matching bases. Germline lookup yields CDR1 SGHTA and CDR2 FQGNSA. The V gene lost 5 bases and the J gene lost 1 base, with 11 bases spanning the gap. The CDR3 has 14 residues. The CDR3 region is CASSQLGVQETQYF. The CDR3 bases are TGTGCCAGCAGCCAGCTAGGGGTCCAAGAGACCCAGTACTTC. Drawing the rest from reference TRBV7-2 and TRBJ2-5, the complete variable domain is GAGVSQSPSNKVTEKGKDVELRCDPISGHTALYWYRQSLGQGLEFLIYFQGNSAPDKSGLPSDRFSAERTGGSVSTLTIQRTQQEDSAVYLCASSQLGVQETQYFGPGTRLLVL.

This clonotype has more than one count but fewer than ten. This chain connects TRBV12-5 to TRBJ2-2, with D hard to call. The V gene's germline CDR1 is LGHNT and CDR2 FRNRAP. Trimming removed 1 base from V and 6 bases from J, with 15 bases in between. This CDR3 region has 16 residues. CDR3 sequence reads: CASGLDRPLIAGELFF. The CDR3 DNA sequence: TGTGCTAGTGGTTTGGATAGACCCCTAATCGCCGGGGAGCTGTTTTTT.

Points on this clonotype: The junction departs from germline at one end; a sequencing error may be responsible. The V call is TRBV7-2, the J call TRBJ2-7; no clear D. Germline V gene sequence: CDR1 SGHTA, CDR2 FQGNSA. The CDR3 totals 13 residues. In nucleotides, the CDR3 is TGTGCCAGCAGCTTAGTATACGGTGCCGAGCAGCACTTC. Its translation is CASSLVYGAEQHF.

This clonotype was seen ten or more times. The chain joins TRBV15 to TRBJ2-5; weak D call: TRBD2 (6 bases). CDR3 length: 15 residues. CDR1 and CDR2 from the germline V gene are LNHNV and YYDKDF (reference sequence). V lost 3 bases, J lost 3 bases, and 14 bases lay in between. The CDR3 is CATSSPEWGEETQYF. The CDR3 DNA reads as TGTGCCACCAGCAGTCCTGAGTGGGGGGAAGAGACCCAGTACTTC.

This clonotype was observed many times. CDR3 region: CASSEETAFNQPQHF. In nucleotides, the CDR3 is TGTGCCAGCAGTGAAGAGACAGCCTTCAATCAGCCCCAGCATTTT. J is TRBJ1-5 and V is TRBV2, with TRBD1 as a possible D gene (5 bases). V shed 1 base and J shed 3 bases, with 10 bases lying between them. There are 15 residues in the CDR3. Germline V gene sequence: CDR1 SNHLY, CDR2 FYNNEI.

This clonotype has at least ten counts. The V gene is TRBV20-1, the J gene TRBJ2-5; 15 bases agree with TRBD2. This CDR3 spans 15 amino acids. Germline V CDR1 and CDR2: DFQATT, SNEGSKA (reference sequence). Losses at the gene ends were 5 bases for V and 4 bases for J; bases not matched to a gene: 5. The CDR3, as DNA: TGCAGTGCTCGTGGACTAGCGGGAGGGAGAGAGACCCAGTACTTC. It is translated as CSARGLAGGRETQYF.

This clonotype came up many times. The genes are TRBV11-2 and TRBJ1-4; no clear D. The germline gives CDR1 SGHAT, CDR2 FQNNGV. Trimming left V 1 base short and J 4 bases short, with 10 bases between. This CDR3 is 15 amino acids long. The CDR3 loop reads CASSLVPGLNEKLFF. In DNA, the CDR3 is TGTGCCAGCAGCTTAGTTCCAGGCCTTAATGAAAAACTGTTTTTT.

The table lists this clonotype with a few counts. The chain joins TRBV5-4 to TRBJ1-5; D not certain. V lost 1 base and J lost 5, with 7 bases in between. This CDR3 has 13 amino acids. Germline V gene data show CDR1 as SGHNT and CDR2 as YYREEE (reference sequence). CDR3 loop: CASSLYQDQPQHF. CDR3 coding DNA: TGTGCCAGCAGCTTGTACCAAGATCAGCCCCAGCATTTT.